The rows below give T cell receptor beta chains drawn from one sample of a study of shared clonotypes between healthy human individuals. Method: immunoSEQ multiplex PCR; TCRdb's copy keeps in-frame clones and lacks some. The sample lists about 1.1 million clones; approximately 80% were seen once. Material: memory CD4+ T cells from PBMCs. The receptors originated from a young man in good health. Some clones in this sample may be carry-over from other donors' samples. CDR3s include the opening cysteine and the closing phenylalanine or tryptophan. The order of the fields is V gene, D gene, J gene, clone size, CDR3 protein. A D gene is named only where the DNA matches it firmly. Clone size is given for some rows only: seen once, a few or many times, or a class if the clone is expanded.

v_gene: TRBV5-6
d_gene: TRBD1
j_gene: TRBJ1-5
abundance: -
CDR3aa: CASSYGQGGQPQHF

v_gene: TRBV9
d_gene: -
j_gene: TRBJ2-2
abundance: -
CDR3aa: CASSVGLESSGELFF

v_gene: TRBV6-5
d_gene: -
j_gene: TRBJ1-2
abundance: -
CDR3aa: CASSYSFRNYGYTF

v_gene: TRBV14
d_gene: TRBD2
j_gene: TRBJ2-4
abundance: -
CDR3aa: CASSQWAGVAKNIQYF

v_gene: TRBV4-1
d_gene: -
j_gene: TRBJ1-1
abundance: many
CDR3aa: CASSQGLINTEAFF

v_gene: TRBV28
d_gene: -
j_gene: TRBJ1-3
abundance: -
CDR3aa: CASSLWGAPGNTIYF

v_gene: TRBV28
d_gene: TRBD2
j_gene: TRBJ2-7
abundance: -
CDR3aa: CASSLTGAGSSYEQYF

v_gene: TRBV10-1
d_gene: -
j_gene: TRBJ2-1
abundance: few
CDR3aa: CASSVGGSYNEQFF

v_gene: TRBV18
d_gene: -
j_gene: TRBJ2-3
abundance: -
CDR3aa: CASSPGWRGTDTQYF

v_gene: TRBV28
d_gene: -
j_gene: TRBJ2-7
abundance: -
CDR3aa: CASRRLYEQYF

v_gene: TRBV28
d_gene: -
j_gene: TRBJ2-7
abundance: -
CDR3aa: CASSLTGPYEQYF

v_gene: TRBV28
d_gene: TRBD1
j_gene: TRBJ2-5
abundance: -
CDR3aa: CASNRGETQYF

v_gene: TRBV28
d_gene: TRBD2
j_gene: TRBJ2-1
abundance: -
CDR3aa: CASSSSGGSYNEQFF

v_gene: TRBV6-6
d_gene: TRBD2
j_gene: TRBJ2-3
abundance: -
CDR3aa: CASSLASGSQADTQYF

v_gene: TRBV5-1
d_gene: TRBD2
j_gene: TRBJ2-7
abundance: -
CDR3aa: CASRLAGREYEQYF

v_gene: TRBV27
d_gene: -
j_gene: TRBJ1-1
abundance: -
CDR3aa: CASSLSKRAEAFF

v_gene: TRBV7-3
d_gene: -
j_gene: TRBJ2-1
abundance: -
CDR3aa: CASSLGWNNEQFF

v_gene: TRBV14
d_gene: -
j_gene: TRBJ2-7
abundance: -
CDR3aa: CASSQEARVYEQYF

v_gene: TRBV7-2
d_gene: -
j_gene: TRBJ1-5
abundance: -
CDR3aa: CASSLEGGRLQPQHF

v_gene: TRBV4-1
d_gene: -
j_gene: TRBJ2-7
abundance: many
CDR3aa: CASSQVQAPYEQYF

v_gene: TRBV6-5
d_gene: TRBD2
j_gene: TRBJ2-2
abundance: -
CDR3aa: CASSSRTSGRFGELFF

v_gene: TRBV27
d_gene: -
j_gene: TRBJ1-5
abundance: -
CDR3aa: CASSFNRQTGQPQHF

v_gene: TRBV7-6
d_gene: -
j_gene: TRBJ2-5
abundance: -
CDR3aa: CASSKSGGTQYF

v_gene: TRBV11-2
d_gene: -
j_gene: TRBJ2-2
abundance: once
CDR3aa: CASRRLGGNPGELFF

v_gene: TRBV28
d_gene: -
j_gene: TRBJ1-2
abundance: -
CDR3aa: CASSLTAYGYTF

v_gene: TRBV7-9
d_gene: -
j_gene: TRBJ1-1
abundance: -
CDR3aa: CASIEGVGANTEAFF

v_gene: TRBV7-3
d_gene: TRBD2
j_gene: TRBJ2-2
abundance: -
CDR3aa: CASSKGTSGWTGELFF

v_gene: TRBV29-1
d_gene: TRBD1
j_gene: TRBJ1-2
abundance: few
CDR3aa: CSADRQGDGYTF

v_gene: TRBV5-1
d_gene: TRBD1
j_gene: TRBJ1-1
abundance: many
CDR3aa: CASSLDPGGRTEAFF

v_gene: TRBV9
d_gene: TRBD2
j_gene: TRBJ2-1
abundance: -
CDR3aa: CASSVTSGLAGNEQFF

v_gene: TRBV25-1
d_gene: -
j_gene: TRBJ2-3
abundance: -
CDR3aa: CASSVGAPDTQYF

v_gene: TRBV10-1
d_gene: TRBD2
j_gene: TRBJ2-1
abundance: -
CDR3aa: CASSDRAGDEQFF

v_gene: TRBV6-1
d_gene: -
j_gene: TRBJ1-2
abundance: few
CDR3aa: CASSDRVAANYGYTF

v_gene: TRBV27
d_gene: -
j_gene: TRBJ2-7
abundance: once
CDR3aa: CASRPDRVPNSYEQYF

v_gene: TRBV28
d_gene: -
j_gene: TRBJ1-4
abundance: few
CDR3aa: CASRVLGLREKLFF

v_gene: TRBV9
d_gene: -
j_gene: TRBJ2-5
abundance: -
CDR3aa: CASSSGLADRGAQYF

v_gene: TRBV27
d_gene: TRBD1
j_gene: TRBJ2-7
abundance: -
CDR3aa: CASSLRTGGHEQYF

v_gene: TRBV9
d_gene: -
j_gene: TRBJ2-2
abundance: -
CDR3aa: CASSVGVSGANTGELFF

v_gene: TRBV6-1
d_gene: -
j_gene: TRBJ1-2
abundance: -
CDR3aa: CASSDPDRKENTF

v_gene: TRBV9
d_gene: TRBD2
j_gene: TRBJ2-1
abundance: -
CDR3aa: CASSPSGTSGSVGAYNEQFF

v_gene: TRBV18
d_gene: -
j_gene: TRBJ1-3
abundance: -
CDR3aa: CASSPPRQTSGNTIYF

v_gene: TRBV6-1
d_gene: -
j_gene: TRBJ1-2
abundance: -
CDR3aa: CASRKEQGHGYTF

v_gene: TRBV11-2
d_gene: -
j_gene: TRBJ1-2
abundance: few
CDR3aa: CASSPLDGLRGYGYTF

v_gene: TRBV21-1
d_gene: -
j_gene: TRBJ1-1
abundance: -
CDR3aa: CASKVPGQGQNTEAFF

v_gene: TRBV18
d_gene: -
j_gene: TRBJ1-5
abundance: -
CDR3aa: CASSPSAASNQPQHF

v_gene: TRBV10-3
d_gene: TRBD2
j_gene: TRBJ2-3
abundance: -
CDR3aa: CAITGGSPDTQYF

v_gene: TRBV6-5
d_gene: TRBD1
j_gene: TRBJ1-5
abundance: -
CDR3aa: CATKTTQRTGGPQHF

v_gene: TRBV28
d_gene: TRBD1
j_gene: TRBJ1-2
abundance: once
CDR3aa: CASRTPSGTGNYGYTF

v_gene: TRBV7-9
d_gene: -
j_gene: TRBJ1-1
abundance: -
CDR3aa: CASSFRGNTEAFF

v_gene: TRBV7-7
d_gene: -
j_gene: TRBJ2-2
abundance: few
CDR3aa: CASSHGVGTGELFF

v_gene: TRBV9
d_gene: -
j_gene: TRBJ1-5
abundance: once
CDR3aa: CASSVGDSNQPQHF

v_gene: TRBV5-4
d_gene: TRBD2
j_gene: TRBJ2-3
abundance: few
CDR3aa: CASSLSGSGLTDTQYF

v_gene: TRBV18
d_gene: -
j_gene: TRBJ1-3
abundance: once
CDR3aa: CASSPEHGVTDTIYF

v_gene: TRBV11-3
d_gene: -
j_gene: TRBJ2-2
abundance: -
CDR3aa: CASSLDRDFGELFF

v_gene: TRBV6-5
d_gene: -
j_gene: TRBJ2-1
abundance: once
CDR3aa: CASISRNEQFF

v_gene: TRBV28
d_gene: TRBD1
j_gene: TRBJ1-5
abundance: -
CDR3aa: CASSFRTGDQPQHF

v_gene: TRBV6-6
d_gene: -
j_gene: TRBJ2-7
abundance: -
CDR3aa: CASSYISRSSYEQYF

v_gene: TRBV28
d_gene: -
j_gene: TRBJ1-3
abundance: -
CDR3aa: CASSLPGTLNTIYF

v_gene: TRBV28
d_gene: -
j_gene: TRBJ2-1
abundance: -
CDR3aa: CASTSRGIGQFF